The 4 T cell receptor beta chains below were found in one sample sequenced in a study of type 1 and type 2 diabetes patients. The PCR template was genomic DNA. Amplification of the beta chain CDR3 used 30 forward and 13 reverse multiplex primers. Each CDR3 protein is one row after TCRdb ran MiXCR on the multiplex PCR reads. The data show 250,000 to 300,000 distinct CDR3 sequences, roughly 50% seen once. Sequencing was done on a sample of peripheral blood mononuclear cells (PBMCs). The source is a young man with type 2 diabetes.

As to this clonotype: The germline gene is not matched at one end of the junction; a read error may be the cause. The J gene is TRBJ2-7, the V gene TRBV7-3, with 10 nucleotides matching TRBD1. The CDR3 covers 13 residues. Per the germline V gene, CDR1 is SGHTA and CDR2 is FQGTGA. The CDR3 protein is CATSRGQGVEQYF. The DNA for the CDR3 is TGTGCCACCAGCAGAGGACAGGGGGTCGAGCAGTACTTC.

This clonotype was seen a few times. The chain combines TRBV7-8 with TRBJ2-1; no reliable D call. Trimming left V 4 bases short and J 0 bases short, with 16 bases between. CDR3 size: 17 residues. CDR1 is SGHVS and CDR2 is FQNEAQ in the germline V gene. CDR3 region: CASSSQPSSSSYNEQFF. Written as DNA, the CDR3 is TGTGCCAGCAGCTCCCAACCGAGCTCTAGCTCCTACAATGAGCAGTTCTTC.

This chain uses TRBV20-1 with TRBJ2-1, with TRBD2 matching over 11 bases. CDR1 and CDR2 from the germline V gene are DFQATT and SNEGSKA (reference sequence). The trim removed 3 bases at V and 10 bases at J, leaving 35 bases unmatched. CDR3 length: 23 residues. DNA of the CDR3: TGCAGTGCTAGCCTTTCGAGCCCGAATTTAGCGGGAGGGATAAATAACCCCAAGGGGGAGCAGTTCTTC. As protein: CSASLSSPNLAGGINNPKGEQFF.

Remarks on this clonotype: A read error is possible here, since a much larger clone lies one base away. The chain couples TRBV20-1 to TRBJ2-7; D not certain. The CDR3 contains 13 residues. The germline V gene encodes CDR1 DFQATT and CDR2 SNEGSKA (reference sequence). The CDR3: CSARRLETYKQYF. The CDR3 region has the DNA TGCAGTGCTAGGCGGCTAGAGACCTACAAGCAGTACTTC.